A selection of T cell receptor beta chains follows, all from one sample in a study of Graves' ophthalmopathy and Graves' hyperthyroidism. Using its own MiXCR run on the multiplex PCR reads, TCRdb lists one record per CDR3 protein. The sample lists about 370,000 distinct CDR3 sequences, approximately 18% occurring once. The sample consisted of peripheral blood. Receptors were obtained from an adult woman with stable Graves' hyperthyroidism. CDR3s include the opening cysteine and the closing phenylalanine or tryptophan. D genes are given only for firm matches.

d_call: TRBD2; v_call: TRBV9; j_call: TRBJ2-2; cdr3_aa: CASSARGTSGRVTGELFF
d_call: .; v_call: TRBV28; j_call: TRBJ1-1; cdr3_aa: CASRTVNTEAFF
d_call: TRBD1; v_call: TRBV30; j_call: TRBJ1-6; cdr3_aa: CAWSQGQGGSPLHF
d_call: TRBD1; v_call: TRBV2; j_call: TRBJ2-7; cdr3_aa: CASSYFVGQAGSYEQYF
d_call: TRBD1; v_call: TRBV9; j_call: TRBJ1-2; cdr3_aa: CASSSRTGVIDGYTF
d_call: .; v_call: TRBV5-5; j_call: TRBJ1-2; cdr3_aa: CASSLVGSSAGYTF
d_call: .; v_call: TRBV24-1; j_call: TRBJ1-5; cdr3_aa: CATSRGGGNQPQHF
d_call: TRBD2; v_call: TRBV7-6; j_call: TRBJ2-7; cdr3_aa: CASSLGTSGDEQYF
d_call: TRBD1; v_call: TRBV29-1; j_call: TRBJ1-5; cdr3_aa: CSVEGTGGQPQHF
d_call: TRBD2; v_call: TRBV13; j_call: TRBJ2-7; cdr3_aa: CASSFTPGLGGEQYF
d_call: .; v_call: TRBV15; j_call: TRBJ2-7; cdr3_aa: CATSSGQFYEQYF
d_call: TRBD1; v_call: TRBV5-1; j_call: TRBJ2-7; cdr3_aa: CASSLSGQGFLEQYF
d_call: .; v_call: TRBV7-8; j_call: TRBJ1-1; cdr3_aa: CASSLAGVDTEAFF
d_call: TRBD2; v_call: TRBV25-1; j_call: TRBJ2-7; cdr3_aa: CASSERRETVFHEQYF
d_call: .; v_call: TRBV6-5; j_call: TRBJ2-2; cdr3_aa: CASSYTSVNTGELFF
d_call: .; v_call: TRBV29-1; j_call: TRBJ2-6; cdr3_aa: CSVELGGANVLTF